This passage covers 7 T cell receptor beta chains from one sample sequenced in a study of cytomegalovirus exposure and HLA in healthy donors. The PCR used 60 Vbeta and 13 Jbeta primers. The method was immunoSEQ multiplex PCR; TCRdb's version includes in-frame clones alone and lacks a portion of them. The sample yields about 130,000 clones, about 82% seen once. Material: PBMCs. These receptors all come from a boy younger than 18 in good health and CMV-seronegative.

This chain connects TRBV6-5 to TRBJ1-2, with 8 nucleotides matching TRBD1. The V gene's germline CDR1 is MNHEY and CDR2 SVGAGI. The junction had 3 bases not matched to a gene; V was cut back by 6 bases and J by 3 bases. This CDR3 has 13 residues. As DNA, the CDR3 is TGTGCCAGCAGGGGACAGGCCTACTATGGCTACACCTTC. Translated, it gives CASRGQAYYGYTF.

This chain joins TRBV7-2 and TRBJ2-2, with D hard to call. The CDR3 consists of 14 residues. CDR1 and CDR2 (germline): SGHTA, FQGNSA. The V gene lost 5 bases and the J gene lost 3 bases, with 10 bases spanning the gap. CDR3 residues: CASSPHRDTGELFF. DNA of the CDR3: TGTGCCAGCAGCCCACATCGGGACACCGGGGAGCTGTTTTTT.

The J gene is TRBJ2-2, the V gene TRBV5-6, with a possible D match to TRBD1 (5 bases). V was pared by 0 bases and J by 3 bases, with 9 bases between. CDR1 and CDR2 from the germline V gene are SGHDT and YYEEEE. The CDR3 length is 15 residues. For the CDR3, the DNA is TGTGCCAGCAGCTTGGGCCCAGGGTACACCGGGGAGCTGTTTTTT. The encoded protein is CASSLGPGYTGELFF.

V and J are TRBV5-6 and TRBJ2-7; 10 nucleotides match TRBD2. The ends lost 0 bases at V and 3 bases at J; junction bases unmatched: 3. The CDR3 totals 15 residues. Germline V gene sequence: CDR1 SGHDT, CDR2 YYEEEE. In DNA, the CDR3 is TGTGCCAGCAGCTTGGTAGCGGGAGGCGGCTACGAGCAGTACTTC. Translating gives CASSLVAGGGYEQYF. The whole variable domain, remainder taken from reference TRBV5-6 and TRBJ2-7, is DAGVTQSPTHLIKTRGQQVTLRCSPKSGHDTVSWYQQALGQGPQFIFQYYEEEERQRGNFPDRFSGHQFPNYSSELNVNALLLGDSALYLCASSLVAGGGYEQYFGPGTRLTVT.

The rearrangement uses TRBV5-8 and TRBJ2-1; 11 positions agree with TRBD2. V lost 5 bases to trimming and J lost 8 bases; unmatched junction nucleotides: 9. Per the germline V gene, CDR1 is SGHTS and CDR2 is YDEGEE. This CDR3 comprises 15 residues. The CDR3: CASSQLAGGGDEQFF. The CDR3 nucleotides read TGTGCCAGCAGTCAGCTAGCGGGAGGAGGGGATGAGCAGTTCTTC.

This chain links TRBV7-9 with TRBJ1-2; D unclear. Deletions cut 3 bases from V and 6 bases from J, with 8 bases between. Germline lookup yields CDR1 SEHNR and CDR2 FQNEAQ (reference sequence). The CDR3 is 12 residues long. DNA of the CDR3: TGTGCCAGCAGCTTTGGTCAGGATGGCTACACCTTC. It codes for CASSFGQDGYTF.

In this sample, this clone is medium-sized. The chain recombines TRBV6-1 with TRBJ2-7, with TRBD2 identical over 7 bases. CDR1 and CDR2 from the germline V gene are MNHNS and SASEGT. The length of the CDR3 is 15 residues. The junction had 5 bases not matched to a gene; V was cut back by 2 bases and J by 1 base. The CDR3 nucleotides read TGTGCCAGCAGTGAAAGGGCGGGAGAGTCCTACGAGCAGTACTTC. It codes for CASSERAGESYEQYF.